Here is one T cell receptor beta chain with its context. The target antigen is unknown. The entry originates in a study of beta chain features in type 1 diabetes. On the study more broadly: There was similarity between patients and healthy donors in age, gender and cell yields.

Study outcomes and limitations: PCR might pick shorter templates more often, in the same way for patients and controls.

All of the isolated RNA was reverse transcribed, so expressed TCRB transcripts were sequenced. Produced via immunoSEQ multiplex PCR; TCRdb's table is partial and in-frame only. The sample has just over 450,000 clones; roughly 31% are singletons. The ends were cut back, 1 base at V and 4 bases at J, with 11 bases in the middle. Germline CDR1 SGDLS, CDR2 YYNGEE. CDR3 length: 14 amino acids. The TCR was taken from a man aged 18 to 35 in good health. The chain is built from TRBV9 and TRBJ1-1; D might be TRBD1 (5 bases). Sequenced material: naive CD4+ T cells from blood. CDR3 nucleotide sequence: TGTGCCAGCAGCGTAATCAGGGCTTCCACTGAAGCTTTCTTT. Its protein is CASSVIRASTEAFF.